The 13 T cell receptor beta chains below were found in one sample sequenced in a study of blood T cells in healthy people across ages. Primed by a sample-barcoded 5' primer and a J-beta primer mix, a second PCR proceeded for about 6 to 11 cycles. TCRdb reanalysed the 5' RACE reads using MiXCR and keeps one entry per CDR3 protein. This sample yields hundreds of thousands of distinct CDR3 sequences, of which approximately 50% are seen a single time; roughly 34% belongs to the top ten. The specimen sequenced was blood. These receptors were obtained from a man in his fifties or sixties in good health.

The sample holds a few counts of this clonotype. This chain links TRBV6-1 with TRBJ2-7, with 7 positions matching TRBD1. V was pared by 2 bases and J by 0 bases, with 4 bases of the junction left unmatched. This CDR3 contains 15 residues. In germline, CDR1 is MNHNS, CDR2 SASEGT. DNA of the CDR3: TGTGCCAGCAGTGAACGGGACAGAACCTCCTACGAGCAGTACTTC. Residues: CASSERDRTSYEQYF.

V gene TRBV20-1 combines with J gene TRBJ2-3; TRBD1 agrees at 7 bases. Germline assignment: CDR1 DFQATT and CDR2 SNEGSKA (reference sequence). The CDR3 spans 15 residues. V dropped 5 bases and J dropped 4; count of bases not matched to a gene: 12. CDR3 nucleotide sequence: TGCAGTGCTGGGAGACAGGGCATAACGTCAGATACGCAGTATTTT. This encodes CSAGRQGITSDTQYF.

This sequence joins TRBV20-1 and TRBJ2-7; 7 nucleotides agree with TRBD1. Germline assignment: CDR1 DFQATT and CDR2 SNEGSKA (reference sequence). The trim removed 3 bases at V and 2 bases at J, leaving 7 bases unmatched. This CDR3 contains 14 residues. The CDR3 reads CSASRSGGAYEQYF. The DNA for the CDR3 is TGCAGTGCTAGTAGGTCAGGGGGAGCCTACGAGCAGTACTTC.

This clonotype was counted only a few times. V gene TRBV4-1 combines with J gene TRBJ1-4; 8 bases line up with TRBD1. V trimming: 4 bases; J trimming: 8 bases; junction bases outside the gene matches: 9. The CDR3 is 15 residues long. CDR1 is MGHRA and CDR2 is YSYEKL in the germline V gene. CDR3 amino acids: CASSPPGQVREKLFF. Here the CDR3 DNA reads TGCGCCAGCAGCCCGCCGGGACAGGTCCGCGAAAAACTGTTTTTT.

The chain links TRBV20-1 to TRBJ2-1, with 11 bases aligning to TRBD2. Germline CDR1 and CDR2: DFQATT and SNEGSKA (reference sequence). The CDR3 spans 17 residues. V lost 3 bases to trimming and J lost 1 base; unmatched junction nucleotides: 8. CDR3 sequence (DNA): TGCAGTGCTAGGGGGGCTAGCGGGGGGCCTTCCTACAATGAGCAGTTCTTC. Translating gives CSARGASGGPSYNEQFF.

This chain joins TRBV28 and TRBJ1-1; no reliable D call. There are 12 residues in the CDR3. Looked up from germline, CDR1 is MDHEN and CDR2 is SYDVKM. The V gene lost 6 bases and the J gene lost 6 bases, with 11 bases spanning the gap. This CDR3 is CASSPRGSEAFF. CDR3 bases: TGTGCCAGCAGCCCGCGAGGGTCTGAAGCTTTCTTT.

This rearrangement joins TRBV7-2 to TRBJ1-2; D is perhaps TRBD1 (5 bases). V lost 2 bases and J lost 7, with 20 bases in between. The CDR3 length is 16 residues. Germline V lookup: CDR1 SGHTA, CDR2 FQGNSA. The CDR3 nucleotides are TGTGCCAGCAGCTTATCCGACAGTTGGGGGAAGCGTGGCTACACCTTC. Residues: CASSLSDSWGKRGYTF. The whole variable domain, remainder taken from reference TRBV7-2 and TRBJ1-2, is GAGVSQSPSNKVTEKGKDVELRCDPISGHTALYWYRQSLGQGLEFLIYFQGNSAPDKSGLPSDRFSAERTGGSVSTLTIQRTQQEDSAVYLCASSLSDSWGKRGYTFGSGTRLTVV.

The chain employs TRBV5-1 and TRBJ1-1; D perhaps matches TRBD1 (6 bases). The CDR3 extends over 14 amino acids. CDR1 SGHRS and CDR2 YFSETQ come from the germline V gene. V was clipped by 1 base and J by 3 bases, with 10 bases between them. The CDR3 DNA follows: TGCGCCAGCAGCTTGCAAACAGGGTACACTGAAGCTTTCTTT. Its translation: CASSLQTGYTEAFF.

The chain has TRBV20-1 and TRBJ2-1; D perhaps matches TRBD1 (6 bases). This CDR3 has 15 residues. The V end was cut by 2 bases, the J end by 2 bases, with 13 bases between. In germline, CDR1 is DFQATT, CDR2 SNEGSKA (reference sequence). CDR3: CSARTHRVPYNEQFF. The CDR3 DNA is TGCAGTGCTAGAACCCACAGGGTTCCCTACAATGAGCAGTTCTTC.

This clonotype was seen more than once but under ten times. The chain is built from TRBV14 and TRBJ2-4; a possible D gene is TRBD2 (5 bases). V lost 4 bases and J lost 13, with 14 bases in between. CDR3 length: 12 residues. Germline V lookup: CDR1 SGHDN, CDR2 FVKESK. CDR3 bases: TGTGCCAGCAGCCGGCCCTCGGGGTTGCAGTACTTC. Residues: CASSRPSGLQYF.

The CDR3 spells CASTWGAHGYTF. CDR3 DNA: TGTGCCAGCACATGGGGCGCGCATGGCTACACCTTC. The rearrangement links TRBV2 to TRBJ1-2; D is perhaps TRBD1 (5 bases). V was cut by 7 bases and J by 6 bases, with 12 bases left in between. The CDR3 spans 12 residues. Per germline, CDR1 SNHLY and CDR2 FYNNEI.

This chain uses TRBV11-3 with TRBJ2-4; possible D gene TRBD1, 5 bases. Trimming left V 8 bases short and J 8 bases short, with 16 bases between. Germline loops: CDR1 SGHNT, CDR2 YENEEA. The CDR3 is made up of 13 amino acids. DNA for the CDR3: TGTGCCAGCGGCTCACCAGGGTCTGACATTCAGTACTTC. Its protein is CASGSPGSDIQYF.

The CDR3 nucleotides are TGTGCCAGCAGAGGGACTAGCGGGGGGGATGAGCAGTTCTTC. Protein sequence: CASRGTSGGDEQFF. This chain joins TRBV12-3 or TRBV12-4 and TRBJ2-1; 16 positions agree with TRBD2. V lost 6 bases, J lost 8 bases, and 1 base stayed unmatched. The CDR3 extends over 14 amino acids.